What follows is one TCR beta chain and its context. The antigen is undetermined. The sample is drawn from a study of cytomegalovirus exposure and HLA in healthy donors. Study-wide findings and caveats: The study assumed roughly uniform donor sequencing depth for presence/absence analyses. In a later analysis, several top co-occurrence clusters appeared linked to parvovirus B19, influenza, CMV and Epstein-Barr virus.

This PCR relied on a set of 60 Vbeta primers and 13 Jbeta primers. Profiling relied on immunoSEQ multiplex PCR, and the TCRdb table lists in-frame clones only, not all of them. The table has some 100,000 clones, around 72% seen once. With 6 bases clipped from V and 0 bases from J, the junction kept 1 base outside the gene matches. Germline CDR1 and CDR2: ENHRY and SYGVKD. The CDR3 is 14 amino acids. The clonotype originates from a male donor in good health and CMV-seropositive. V is TRBV10-3 and J is TRBJ2-2; 7 nucleotides align to TRBD2. Input material: PBMCs. This CDR3 is CAIRAGANTGELFF. CDR3 nucleotide sequence: TGTGCCATCAGGGCGGGGGCGAACACCGGGGAGCTGTTTTTT.